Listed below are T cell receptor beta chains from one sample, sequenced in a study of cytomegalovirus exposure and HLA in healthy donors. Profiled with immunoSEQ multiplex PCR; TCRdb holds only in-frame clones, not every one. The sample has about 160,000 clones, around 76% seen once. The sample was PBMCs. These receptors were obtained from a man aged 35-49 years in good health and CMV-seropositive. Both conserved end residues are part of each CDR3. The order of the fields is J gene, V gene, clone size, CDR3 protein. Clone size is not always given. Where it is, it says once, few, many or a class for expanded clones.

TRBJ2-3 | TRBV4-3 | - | CASSQALAGADTQYF
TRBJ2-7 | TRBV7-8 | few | CASSLIRFSYEQYF
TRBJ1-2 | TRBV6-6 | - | CASSPDSSYGYTF
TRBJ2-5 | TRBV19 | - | CASSMVASGGETQYF
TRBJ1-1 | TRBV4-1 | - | CASMPQGAPTEAFF
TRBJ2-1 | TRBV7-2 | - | CASSLVVGKSSYNEQFF
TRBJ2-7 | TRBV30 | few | CAWSPSVYEQYF
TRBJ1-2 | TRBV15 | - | CATSGGGGNRGYGYTF
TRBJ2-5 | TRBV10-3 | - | CAISGGRQGGEETQYF
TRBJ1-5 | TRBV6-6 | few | CASSYQGGNQPQHF
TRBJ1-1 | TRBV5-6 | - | CASSSSGPKAFF
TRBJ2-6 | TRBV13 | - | CASSPLRDGSSGANVLTF
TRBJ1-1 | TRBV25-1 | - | CASGTGGTEAFF
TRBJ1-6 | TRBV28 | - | CASSGEGQGNSPLHF
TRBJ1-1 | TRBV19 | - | CASSSDRVTEAFF
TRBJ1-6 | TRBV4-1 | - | CASSQEVEAGINSPLHF
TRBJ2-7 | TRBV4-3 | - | CASSSGQTAYEQYF
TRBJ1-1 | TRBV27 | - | CASSLSGTGGTEAFF
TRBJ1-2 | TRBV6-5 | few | CASSYGQGSYGYTF
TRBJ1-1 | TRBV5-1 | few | CASSWTERNTNTEAFF
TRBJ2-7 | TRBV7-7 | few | CASSPTSGASEQYF
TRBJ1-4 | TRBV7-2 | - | CASSPSVRGNEKLFF
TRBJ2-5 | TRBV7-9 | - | CASSLATGIETQYF
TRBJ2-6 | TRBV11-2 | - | CASSPYSGANVLTF
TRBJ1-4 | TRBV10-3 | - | CAIRNAGEKLFF
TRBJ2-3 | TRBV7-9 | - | CASSLRGAGGTDTQYF
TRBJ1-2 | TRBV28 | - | CANLDRAAGYTF
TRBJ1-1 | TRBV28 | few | CASRYGERAEAFF
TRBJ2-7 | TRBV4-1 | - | CASRHGTTYEQYF
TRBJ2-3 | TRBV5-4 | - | CASGSPGRKGDTQYF
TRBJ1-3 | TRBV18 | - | CASSPRRVVGSDTIYF
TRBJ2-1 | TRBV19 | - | CASSIQEGTGEQFF
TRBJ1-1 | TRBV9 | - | CASSVVSGNTEAFF
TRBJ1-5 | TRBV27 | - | CASSLGGGGSQPQHF
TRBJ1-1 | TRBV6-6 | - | CASRTDRLYTEAFF
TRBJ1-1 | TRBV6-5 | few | CASSLDRSEAFF